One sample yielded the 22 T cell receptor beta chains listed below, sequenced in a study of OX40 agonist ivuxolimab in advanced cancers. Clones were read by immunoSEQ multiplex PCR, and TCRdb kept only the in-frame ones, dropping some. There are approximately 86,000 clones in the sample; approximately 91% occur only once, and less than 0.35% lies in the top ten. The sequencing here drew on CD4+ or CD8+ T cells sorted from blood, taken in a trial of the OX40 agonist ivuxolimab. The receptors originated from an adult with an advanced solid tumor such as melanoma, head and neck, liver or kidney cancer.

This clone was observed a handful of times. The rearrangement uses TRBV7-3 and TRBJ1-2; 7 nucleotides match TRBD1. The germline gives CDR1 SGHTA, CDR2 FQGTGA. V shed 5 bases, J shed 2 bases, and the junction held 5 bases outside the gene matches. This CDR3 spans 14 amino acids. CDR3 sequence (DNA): TGTGCCAGCAGCCCTGGGACAGAGAACTATGGCTACACCTTC. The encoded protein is CASSPGTENYGYTF.

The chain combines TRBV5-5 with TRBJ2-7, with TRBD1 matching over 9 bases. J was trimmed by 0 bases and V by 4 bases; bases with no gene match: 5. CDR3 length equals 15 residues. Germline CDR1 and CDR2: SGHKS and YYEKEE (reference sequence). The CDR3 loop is CASSTGTGSSYEQYF. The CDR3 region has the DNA TGTGCCAGCAGCACCGGGACAGGGAGCTCCTACGAGCAGTACTTC.

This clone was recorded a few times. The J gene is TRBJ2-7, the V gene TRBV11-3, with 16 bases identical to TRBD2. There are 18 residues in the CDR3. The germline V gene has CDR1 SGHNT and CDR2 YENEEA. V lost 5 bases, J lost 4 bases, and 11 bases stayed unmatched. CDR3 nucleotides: TGTGCCAGCAGCGGCATGGGACTAGCGGGAGGGCGTGGATACGAGCAGTACTTC. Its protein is CASSGMGLAGGRGYEQYF. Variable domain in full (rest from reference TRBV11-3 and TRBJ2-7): EAGVVQSPRYKIIEKKQPVAFWCNPISGHNTLYWYLQNLGQGPELLIRYENEEAVDDSQLPKDRFSAERLKGVDSTLKIQPAELGDSAVYLCASSGMGLAGGRGYEQYFGPGTRLTVT.

CDR3 nucleotide sequence: TGTGCCAGCAGTTTAGACAGGGCCAGCAATCAGCCCCAGCATTTT. Translating it yields CASSLDRASNQPQHF. The rearrangement uses TRBV6-5 and TRBJ1-5; 7 positions agree with TRBD1. CDR1 and CDR2 from the germline V gene are MNHEY and SVGAGI. The J segment lost 1 base and the V segment lost 4 bases, leaving 4 bases of the junction unmatched. The CDR3 spans 15 residues.

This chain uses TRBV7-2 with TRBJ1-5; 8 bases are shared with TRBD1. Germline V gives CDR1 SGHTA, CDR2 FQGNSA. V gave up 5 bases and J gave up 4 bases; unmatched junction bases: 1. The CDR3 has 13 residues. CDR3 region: CASSRQGNQPQHF. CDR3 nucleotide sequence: TGTGCCAGCAGCAGACAGGGGAATCAGCCCCAGCATTTT. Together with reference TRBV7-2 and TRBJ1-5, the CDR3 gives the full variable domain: GAGVSQSPSNKVTEKGKDVELRCDPISGHTALYWYRQSLGQGLEFLIYFQGNSAPDKSGLPSDRFSAERTGGSVSTLTIQRTQQEDSAVYLCASSRQGNQPQHFGDGTRLSIL.

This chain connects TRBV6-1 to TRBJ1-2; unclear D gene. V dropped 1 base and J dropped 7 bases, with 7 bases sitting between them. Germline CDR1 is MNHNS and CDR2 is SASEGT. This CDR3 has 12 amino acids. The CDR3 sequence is CASSEGIGGYTF. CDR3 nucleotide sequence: TGTGCCAGCAGTGAAGGTATTGGTGGCTACACCTTC.

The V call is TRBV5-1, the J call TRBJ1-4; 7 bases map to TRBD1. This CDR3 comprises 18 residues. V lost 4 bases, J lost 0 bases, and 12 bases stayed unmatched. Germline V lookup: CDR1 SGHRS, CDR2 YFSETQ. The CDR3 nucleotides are TGCGCCAGCAGCGCCCTGGGACAGACCCTTTCAACTAATGAAAAACTGTTTTTT. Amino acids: CASSALGQTLSTNEKLFF.

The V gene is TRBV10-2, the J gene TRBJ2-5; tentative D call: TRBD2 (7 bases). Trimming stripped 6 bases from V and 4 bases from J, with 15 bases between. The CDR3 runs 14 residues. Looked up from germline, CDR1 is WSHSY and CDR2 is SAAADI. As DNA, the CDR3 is TGCGCCAGCAGGGGGGGGCGCGGCGGAGAGACCCAGTACTTC. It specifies CASRGGRGGETQYF.

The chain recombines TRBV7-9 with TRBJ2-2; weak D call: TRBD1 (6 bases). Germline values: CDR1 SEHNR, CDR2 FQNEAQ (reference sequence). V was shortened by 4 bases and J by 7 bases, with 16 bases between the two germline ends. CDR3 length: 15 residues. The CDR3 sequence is CASSSIDRSGGELFF. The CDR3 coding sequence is TGTGCCAGCAGCTCGATAGACAGGTCGGGCGGGGAGCTGTTTTTT.

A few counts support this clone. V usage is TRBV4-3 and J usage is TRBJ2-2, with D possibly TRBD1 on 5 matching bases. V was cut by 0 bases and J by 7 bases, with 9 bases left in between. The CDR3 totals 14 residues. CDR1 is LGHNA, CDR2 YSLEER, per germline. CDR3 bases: TGCGCCAGCAGCCAAGACAGGGTAGACGGGGAGCTGTTTTTT. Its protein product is CASSQDRVDGELFF.

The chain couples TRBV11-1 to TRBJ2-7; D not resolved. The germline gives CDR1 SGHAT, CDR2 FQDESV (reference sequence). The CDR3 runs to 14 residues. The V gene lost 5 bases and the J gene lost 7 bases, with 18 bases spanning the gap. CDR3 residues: CASSIGPPGWEQYF. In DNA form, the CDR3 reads TGTGCCAGCAGCATCGGACCCCCGGGTTGGGAGCAGTACTTC.

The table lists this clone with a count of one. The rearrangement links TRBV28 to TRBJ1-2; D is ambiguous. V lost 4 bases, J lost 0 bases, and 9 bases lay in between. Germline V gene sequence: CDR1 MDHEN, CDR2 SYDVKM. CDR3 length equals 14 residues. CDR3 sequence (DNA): TGTGCCAGCAGTTCTGGGGTGTCTAACTATGGCTACACCTTC. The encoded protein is CASSSGVSNYGYTF.

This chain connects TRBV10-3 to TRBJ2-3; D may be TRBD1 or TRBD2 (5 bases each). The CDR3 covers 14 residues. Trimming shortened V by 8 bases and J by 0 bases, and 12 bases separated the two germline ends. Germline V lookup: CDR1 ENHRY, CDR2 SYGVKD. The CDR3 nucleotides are TGTGCCATCGATCGGGGCGGTAGCACAGATACGCAGTATTTT. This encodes CAIDRGGSTDTQYF.

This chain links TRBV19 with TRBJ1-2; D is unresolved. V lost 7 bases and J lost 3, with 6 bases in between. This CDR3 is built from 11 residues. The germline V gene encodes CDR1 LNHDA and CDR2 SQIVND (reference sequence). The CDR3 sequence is CASMGDYGYTF. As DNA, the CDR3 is TGTGCCAGTATGGGTGACTATGGCTACACCTTC.

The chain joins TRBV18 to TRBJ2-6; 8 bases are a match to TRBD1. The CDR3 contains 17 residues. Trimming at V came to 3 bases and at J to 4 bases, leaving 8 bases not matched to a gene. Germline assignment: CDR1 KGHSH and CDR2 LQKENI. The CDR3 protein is CASSPRTGIVGANVLTF. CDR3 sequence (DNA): TGTGCCAGCTCACCTAGGACAGGGATAGTGGGGGCCAACGTCCTGACTTTC. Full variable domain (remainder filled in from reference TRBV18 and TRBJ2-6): NAGVMQNPRHLVRRRGQEARLRCSPMKGHSHVYWYRQLPEEGLKFMVYLQKENIIDESGMPKERFSAEFPKEGPSILRIQQVVRGDSAAYFCASSPRTGIVGANVLTFGAGSRLTVL.

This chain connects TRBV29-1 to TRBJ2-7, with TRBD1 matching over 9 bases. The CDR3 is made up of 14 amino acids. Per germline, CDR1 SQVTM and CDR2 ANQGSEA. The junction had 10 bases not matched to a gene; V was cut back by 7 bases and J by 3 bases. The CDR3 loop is CSARLGQGNYEQYF. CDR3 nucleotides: TGCAGCGCCCGGCTCGGACAGGGGAACTACGAGCAGTACTTC.

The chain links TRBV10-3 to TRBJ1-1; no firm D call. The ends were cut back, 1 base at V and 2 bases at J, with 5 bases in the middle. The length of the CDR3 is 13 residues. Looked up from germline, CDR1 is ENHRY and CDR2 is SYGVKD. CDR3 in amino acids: CAISEYLNTEAFF. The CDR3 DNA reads TGTGCCATCAGTGAGTATCTAAACACTGAAGCTTTCTTT.

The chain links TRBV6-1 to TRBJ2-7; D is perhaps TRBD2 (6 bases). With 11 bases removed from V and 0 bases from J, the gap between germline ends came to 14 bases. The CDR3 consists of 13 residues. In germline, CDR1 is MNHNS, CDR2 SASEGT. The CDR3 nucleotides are TGTGCCGTGGCCGGGGAGGTCTCCTACGAGCAGTACTTC. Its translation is CAVAGEVSYEQYF.

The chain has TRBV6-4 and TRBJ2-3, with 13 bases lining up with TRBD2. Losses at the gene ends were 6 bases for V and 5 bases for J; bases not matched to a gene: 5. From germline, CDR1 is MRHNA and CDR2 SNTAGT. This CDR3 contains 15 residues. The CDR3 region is CASSPGLAGVDTQYF. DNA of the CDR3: TGTGCCAGCAGCCCCGGACTAGCGGGAGTAGATACGCAGTATTTT.

The CDR3 here is CASSQEWGLVGDEQFF. The CDR3 DNA follows: TGCGCCAGCAGCCAAGAGTGGGGTCTAGTGGGGGATGAGCAGTTCTTC. This chain uses TRBV4-3 with TRBJ2-1; TRBD1 or TRBD2 may be the D gene (5 bases each). Trimming cost V 0 bases and J 8 bases, with 17 bases left between them. The germline gives CDR1 LGHNA, CDR2 YSLEER. The CDR3 runs to 16 residues.

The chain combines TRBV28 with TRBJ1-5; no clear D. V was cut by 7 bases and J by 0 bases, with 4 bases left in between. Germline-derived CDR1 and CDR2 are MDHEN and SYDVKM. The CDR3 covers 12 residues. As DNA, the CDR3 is TGTGCCAGCACGGATAGCAATCAGCCCCAGCATTTT. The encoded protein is CASTDSNQPQHF. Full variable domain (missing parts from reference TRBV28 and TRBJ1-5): DVKVTQSSRYLVKRTGEKVFLECVQDMDHENMFWYRQDPGLGLRLIYFSYDVKMKEKGDIPEGYSVSREKKERFSLILESASTNQTSMYLCASTDSNQPQHFGDGTRLSIL.

CDR3 DNA sequence: TGTGCCAGCAGCCTGGTGGAAACTGAAGCTTTCTTT. It encodes CASSLVETEAFF. The V call is TRBV28, the J call TRBJ1-1; D unresolved. CDR3 length equals 12 residues. Trimming removed 6 bases from V and 5 bases from J, with 10 bases in between. The germline V gene encodes CDR1 MDHEN and CDR2 SYDVKM.